This T cell receptor beta chain was observed in a study of T cells in Graves' hyperthyroidism and ophthalmopathy. The CDR3 regions of TCR beta were amplified from RNA transcripts. TCR CDR3 regions were first amplified by RT-PCR with HTBI primers. Each CDR3 protein is one row after TCRdb ran MiXCR on the multiplex PCR reads. The sample yields around 520,000 distinct CDR3 sequences, approximately 25% seen once. The CDR3 is 16 residues long. V was pared by 0 bases and J by 8 bases, with 11 bases of the junction left unmatched. Germline-derived CDR1 and CDR2 are LGHDT and YNNKEL (reference sequence). This clonotype was picked up many times. Its antigen is as yet unknown. Overall study results and limits: Blood also contained most expanded thyroid clonotypes above 0.001.

V and J are TRBV3-1 and TRBJ1-2; 8 nucleotides match TRBD1. Sequencing was done on a sample of blood. This sequence was found in a woman under 40 with Graves' ophthalmopathy. CDR3 DNA sequence: TGTGCCAGCAGCCAAGATCTCACAGGGGGTTCTCAGGGCTACACCTTC. Translation: CASSQDLTGGSQGYTF.